The sequence of this T cell receptor (beta chain) was determined in a study of control samples from healthy donors and cancer patients. Trimming removed 2 bases from V and 3 bases from J; junction bases left unmatched: 6. Germline CDR1 reads SGHDT; CDR2 reads YYEEEE. There are 16 residues in the CDR3. This table comes from immunoSEQ multiplex PCR, and its TCRdb copy is limited to in-frame clones, with some not included. The table lists tens of thousands of clones, about nine tenths of them singletons. The TCR sequence derives from a man between 45 and 60 years old in good health. This chain joins TRBV5-6 and TRBJ1-4; 8 nucleotides line up with TRBD1. Sequencing input: blood. In DNA, the CDR3 is TGTGCCAGCAGCTTAGCAGTGGGACAGGCTAATGAAAAACTGTTTTTT. Its protein is CASSLAVGQANEKLFF.